A selection of T cell receptor beta chains follows, all from one sample in a study of blood T cells in healthy people across ages. MiXCR was run by TCRdb on the 5' RACE reads, yielding one entry per CDR3 protein. Found here are roughly 1,000,000 distinct CDR3 sequences, 20% to 25% of them singletons; the top ten hold 0.75%. This sample was also put to use in a study of T cells of mothers and their children.

The sequenced material came from blood. The receptors here all came from a girl aged 2-9 years in good health. CDR3s include the opening cysteine and the closing phenylalanine or tryptophan. A D gene is named only where the DNA matches it firmly. A row's size may be missing; if present it is once, few, many or a size class.

many	-	TRBJ1-1	TRBV6-5	CASSYSGGGNTEAFF	TGTGCCAGCAGTTACTCGGGTGGTGGGAACACTGAAGCTTTCTTT
-	TRBD2	TRBJ2-7	TRBV7-8	CASSPYSGGLYEQYF	TGTGCCAGCAGCCCTTATAGCGGGGGGCTCTACGAGCAGTACTTC
-	-	TRBJ1-2	TRBV12-5	CASGLGGDDGYTF	TGTGCTAGTGGTCTTGGAGGGGACGATGGCTACACCTTC
-	-	TRBJ2-6	TRBV3-1	CASSQGSRQGRLYNVLTF	TGTGCCAGCAGCCAAGGATCACGTCAGGGGCGGCTCTATAACGTCCTGACTTTC
-	TRBD1	TRBJ2-5	TRBV28	CASSSTGETEETQYF	TGTGCCAGCAGTTCCACAGGGGAGACTGAAGAGACCCAGTACTTC
-	-	TRBJ1-2	TRBV11-3	CASSLDPSNYGYTF	TGTGCCAGCAGCTTAGATCCCTCTAACTATGGCTACACCTTC
-	TRBD2	TRBJ2-3	TRBV3-1	CASSRHPGLAGRDTQYF	TGTGCCAGCAGCCGACATCCGGGACTAGCAGGGAGAGATACGCAGTATTTT
few	-	TRBJ1-1	TRBV7-3	CASSLNHEAFF	TGTGCCAGCAGCTTAAACCATGAAGCTTTCTTT
-	TRBD1	TRBJ2-7	TRBV29-1	CSVEGEPDRDYEQYF	TGCAGCGTTGAAGGTGAGCCTGACAGGGACTACGAGCAGTACTTC
few	-	TRBJ2-3	TRBV6-5	CASRSGDTQYF	TGTGCCAGCAGGTCTGGGGATACGCAGTATTTT
-	TRBD1	TRBJ2-7	TRBV2	CASSGDRTSNEQYF	TGTGCCAGCAGTGGGGACAGAACCTCCAACGAGCAGTACTTC
-	TRBD1	TRBJ1-2	TRBV6-6	CASSRTGTDYGYTF	TGTGCCAGCAGCCGGACCGGGACAGATTATGGCTACACCTTC
-	TRBD1	TRBJ1-2	TRBV5-1	CASSLAGDSGYGYTF	TGCGCCAGCAGCTTGGCTGGGGACAGCGGATATGGCTACACCTTC
-	-	TRBJ2-7	TRBV27	CASSLGGGTYKLYEQYF	TGTGCCAGCAGTTTGGGAGGGGGGACCTACAAACTCTACGAGCAGTACTTC
few	TRBD1	TRBJ2-7	TRBV11-2	CASSSWTGLNYEQYF	TGTGCCAGCAGCTCTTGGACAGGCCTAAACTACGAGCAGTACTTC
-	-	TRBJ2-3	TRBV2	CASSEVRDGTQYF	TGTGCCAGCAGCGAAGTCCGGGACGGTACGCAGTATTTT
many	-	TRBJ2-4	TRBV12-3/TRBV12-4	CASSLSGENIQYF	TGTGCCAGCAGCTTAAGTGGGGAAAACATTCAGTACTTC
-	-	TRBJ2-3	TRBV7-9	CASSFTQTDTQYF	TGTGCCAGCAGCTTCACGCAGACAGATACGCAGTATTTT
few	-	TRBJ1-1	TRBV3-1	CASSQEAIPDTEAFF	TGTGCCAGCAGCCAAGAGGCGATACCCGACACTGAAGCATTCTTT
-	-	TRBJ2-1	TRBV20-1	CSARDSWRDGDEQFF	TGCAGTGCTAGAGATTCATGGAGGGACGGCGATGAGCAGTTCTTC
few	-	TRBJ2-7	TRBV20-1	CSAWERYEQYF	TGCAGTGCTTGGGAGCGGTACGAGCAGTACTTC
many	-	TRBJ1-2	TRBV6-5	CASSRDRGYGYTF	TGTGCCAGCAGTAGGGACCGGGGCTATGGCTACACCTTC
few	-	TRBJ1-2	TRBV13	CASSPREGIGYTF	TGTGCCAGCAGCCCACGGGAGGGGATAGGCTACACCTTC
-	TRBD1	TRBJ2-7	TRBV28	CASRHGQGAGEQYF	TGTGCCAGCAGGCATGGACAGGGGGCCGGCGAGCAGTACTTC
-	-	TRBJ2-7	TRBV7-2	CASSLVSLEDYAEQYF	TGTGCCAGCAGCTTAGTATCACTAGAAGATTACGCGGAGCAGTACTTC
-	TRBD2	TRBJ2-3	TRBV7-2	CASSLASGGDPQYF	TGTGCCAGCAGCTTAGCTAGCGGGGGGGACCCGCAGTATTTT
-	-	TRBJ2-7	TRBV7-9	CASSLGDKPYEQYF	TGTGCCAGCAGCTTAGGGGACAAACCCTACGAGCAGTACTTC
few	TRBD2	TRBJ2-1	TRBV7-3	CASSLRAGGDEQFF	TGTGCCAGCAGCTTAAGGGCGGGGGGGGATGAGCAGTTCTTC
few	TRBD1	TRBJ2-7	TRBV4-1	CASSQVTGQGVYGEQYF	TGCGCCAGCAGCCAAGTAACAGGACAGGGAGTCTACGGAGAGCAGTACTTC
-	-	TRBJ2-4	TRBV7-2	CASSYRGITDIQYF	TGTGCCAGCAGTTACCGCGGGATAACAGACATTCAGTACTTC
many	-	TRBJ2-1	TRBV14	CASSQVADQYNEQFF	TGTGCCAGCAGCCAAGTAGCGGATCAATACAATGAGCAGTTCTTC
few	-	TRBJ2-1	TRBV27	CASSFHSGGLLYHEQFF	TGTGCCAGCAGTTTTCATTCGGGTGGACTACTGTATCATGAGCAGTTCTTC